The text below deals with one T cell receptor (beta chain). The antigen is undetermined. This sample is drawn from a study of cytomegalovirus exposure and HLA in healthy donors. Study-wide results and caveats: There were some public TCRs occurring in many donors, but most TCR sequences were rare.

PCR amplification relied on 60 Vbeta primers (plus 13 Jbeta primers). The data were produced by immunoSEQ multiplex PCR, yet TCRdb's version contains in-frame clones alone and is incomplete. The table shows 150,000 to 200,000 clones, with over 80% occurring only once. The receptor comes from a human donor in good health. Sequenced sample: PBMCs.

The CDR3 here is CASSQLGRGGVTGDTEAFF. CDR3 coding DNA: TGTGCCAGCAGCCAATTAGGCAGAGGTGGGGTAACGGGGGATACTGAAGCTTTCTTT. V gene TRBV14 combines with J gene TRBJ1-1, with D maybe TRBD1 (5 bases). With 2 bases removed from V and 5 bases from J, the gap between germline ends came to 27 bases. Germline V gene sequence: CDR1 SGHDN, CDR2 FVKESK. The CDR3 loop spans 19 amino acids.